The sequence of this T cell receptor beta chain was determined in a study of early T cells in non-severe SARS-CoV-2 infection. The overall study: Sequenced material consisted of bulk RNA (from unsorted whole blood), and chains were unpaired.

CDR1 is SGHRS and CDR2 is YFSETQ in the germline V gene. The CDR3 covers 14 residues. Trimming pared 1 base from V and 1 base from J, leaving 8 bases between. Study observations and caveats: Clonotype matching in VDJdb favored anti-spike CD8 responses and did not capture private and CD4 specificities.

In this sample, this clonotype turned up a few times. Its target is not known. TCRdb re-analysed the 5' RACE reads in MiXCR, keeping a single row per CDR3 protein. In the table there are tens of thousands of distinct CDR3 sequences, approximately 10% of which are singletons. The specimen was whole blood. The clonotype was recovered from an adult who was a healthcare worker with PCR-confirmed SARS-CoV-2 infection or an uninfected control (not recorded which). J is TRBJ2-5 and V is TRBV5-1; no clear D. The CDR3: CASSLMSVQETQYF. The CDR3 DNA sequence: TGCGCCAGCAGCTTGATGTCGGTCCAAGAGACCCAGTACTTC. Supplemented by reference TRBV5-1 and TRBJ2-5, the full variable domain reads KAGVTQTPRYLIKTRGQQVTLSCSPISGHRSVSWYQQTPGQGLQFLFEYFSETQRNKGNFPGRFSGRQFSNSRSEMNVSTLELGDSALYLCASSLMSVQETQYFGPGTRLLVL.